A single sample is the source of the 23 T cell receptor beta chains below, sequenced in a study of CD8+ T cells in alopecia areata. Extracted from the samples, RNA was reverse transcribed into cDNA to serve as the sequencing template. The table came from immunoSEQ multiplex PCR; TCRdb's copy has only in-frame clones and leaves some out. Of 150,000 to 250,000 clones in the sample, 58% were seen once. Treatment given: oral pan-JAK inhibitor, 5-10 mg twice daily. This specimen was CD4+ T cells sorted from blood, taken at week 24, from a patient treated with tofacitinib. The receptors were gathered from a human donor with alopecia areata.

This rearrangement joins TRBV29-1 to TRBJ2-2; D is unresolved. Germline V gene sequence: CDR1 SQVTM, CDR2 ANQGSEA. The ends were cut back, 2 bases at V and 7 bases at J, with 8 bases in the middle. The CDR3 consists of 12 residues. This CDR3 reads CSVERTDGELFF. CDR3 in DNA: TGCAGCGTTGAACGAACGGACGGGGAGCTGTTTTTT.

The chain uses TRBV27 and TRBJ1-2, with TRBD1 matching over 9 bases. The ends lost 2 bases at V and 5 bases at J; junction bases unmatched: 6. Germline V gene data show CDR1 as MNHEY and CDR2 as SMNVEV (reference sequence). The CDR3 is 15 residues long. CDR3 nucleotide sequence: TGTGCCAGCAGTTTAAGTAGTGGACAGGGGTATGGCTACACCTTC. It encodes CASSLSSGQGYGYTF.

The DNA for the CDR3 is TGCGCCAGCAGCTTGTCGGGGGTCCAAGAGACCCAGTACTTC. As protein: CASSLSGVQETQYF. J is TRBJ2-5 and V is TRBV5-1, with D tentatively TRBD2 (6 bases). The V gene's germline CDR1 is SGHRS and CDR2 YFSETQ. CDR3 length: 14 residues. V lost 1 base, J lost 1 base, and 8 bases lay in between.

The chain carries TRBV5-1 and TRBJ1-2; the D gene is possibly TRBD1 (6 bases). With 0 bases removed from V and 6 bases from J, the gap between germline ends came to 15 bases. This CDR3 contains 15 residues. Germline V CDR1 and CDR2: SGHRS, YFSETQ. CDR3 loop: CASSLDRGASDGYTF. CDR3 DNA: TGCGCCAGCAGCTTGGATCGGGGGGCGTCTGATGGCTACACCTTC.

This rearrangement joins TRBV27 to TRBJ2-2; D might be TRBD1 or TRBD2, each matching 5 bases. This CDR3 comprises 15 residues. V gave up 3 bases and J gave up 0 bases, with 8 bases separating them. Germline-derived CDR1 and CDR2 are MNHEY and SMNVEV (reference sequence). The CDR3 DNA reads TGTGCCAGCAGTTTGGGACGACCGAACACCGGGGAGCTGTTTTTT. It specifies CASSLGRPNTGELFF.

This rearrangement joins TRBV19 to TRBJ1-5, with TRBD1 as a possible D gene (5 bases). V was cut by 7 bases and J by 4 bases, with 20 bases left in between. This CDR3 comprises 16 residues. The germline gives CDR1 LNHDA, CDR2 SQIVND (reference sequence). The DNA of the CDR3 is TGTGCCAGTACCAAAGACCGGGGGACTGCTAATCAGCCCCAGCATTTT. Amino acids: CASTKDRGTANQPQHF.

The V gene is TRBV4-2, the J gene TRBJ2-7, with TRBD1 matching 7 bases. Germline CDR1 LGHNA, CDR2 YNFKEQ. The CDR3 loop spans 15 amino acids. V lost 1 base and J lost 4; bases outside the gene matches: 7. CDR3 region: CASSQVLSRGYEQYF. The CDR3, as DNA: TGTGCCAGCAGCCAAGTCTTGTCCAGGGGGTACGAGCAGTACTTC.

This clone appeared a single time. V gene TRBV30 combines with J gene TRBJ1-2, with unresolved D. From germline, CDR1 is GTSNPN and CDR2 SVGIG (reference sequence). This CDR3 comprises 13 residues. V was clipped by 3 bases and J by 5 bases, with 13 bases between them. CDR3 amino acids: CAWRIVENYGYTF. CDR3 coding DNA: TGTGCCTGGAGAATAGTGGAGAATTATGGCTACACCTTC.

The CDR3 nucleotides are TGTGCCTGGAGTGGCGGGGTATGGGCTAGCGTTAGCACAGATACGCAGTATTTT. It codes for CAWSGGVWASVSTDTQYF. The chain carries TRBV30 and TRBJ2-3; a weak D match, TRBD2 (6 bases). CDR1 is GTSNPN, CDR2 SVGIG, per germline (reference sequence). V lost 1 base and J lost 0, with 20 bases in between. This CDR3 is 18 amino acids long.

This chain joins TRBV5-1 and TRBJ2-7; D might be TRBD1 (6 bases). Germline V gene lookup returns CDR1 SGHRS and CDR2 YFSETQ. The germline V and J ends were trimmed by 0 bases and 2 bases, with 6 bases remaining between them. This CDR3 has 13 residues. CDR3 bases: TGCGCCAGCAGCTTGGAGGGGGCCTACGAGCAGTACTTC. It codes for CASSLEGAYEQYF.

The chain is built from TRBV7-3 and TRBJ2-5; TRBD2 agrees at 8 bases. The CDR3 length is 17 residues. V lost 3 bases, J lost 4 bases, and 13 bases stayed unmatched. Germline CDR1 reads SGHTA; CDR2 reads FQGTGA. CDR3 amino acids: CASSLGTPGLEGETQYF. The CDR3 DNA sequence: TGTGCCAGCAGCTTGGGGACTCCGGGACTAGAGGGAGAGACCCAGTACTTC.

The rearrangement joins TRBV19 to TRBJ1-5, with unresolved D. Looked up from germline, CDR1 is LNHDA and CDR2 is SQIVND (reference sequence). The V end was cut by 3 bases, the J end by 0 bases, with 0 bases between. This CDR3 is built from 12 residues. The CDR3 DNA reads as TGTGCCAGTAGTATTAGCAATCAGCCCCAGCATTTT. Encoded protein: CASSISNQPQHF.

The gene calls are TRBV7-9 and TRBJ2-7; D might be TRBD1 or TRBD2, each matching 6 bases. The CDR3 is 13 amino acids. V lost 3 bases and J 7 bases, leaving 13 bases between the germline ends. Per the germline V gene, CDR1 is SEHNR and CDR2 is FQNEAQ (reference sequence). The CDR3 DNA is TGTGCCAGCAGCTTGTCGAGGGGGGCGGAGCAGTACTTC. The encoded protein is CASSLSRGAEQYF.

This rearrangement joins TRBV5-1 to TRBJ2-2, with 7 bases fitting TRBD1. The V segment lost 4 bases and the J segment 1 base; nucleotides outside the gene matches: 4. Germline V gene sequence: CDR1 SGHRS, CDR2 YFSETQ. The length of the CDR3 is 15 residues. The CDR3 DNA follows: TGCGCCAGCAGCCTGACAGGGCGGAACACCGGGGAGCTGTTTTTT. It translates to CASSLTGRNTGELFF.

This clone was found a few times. The CDR3, as DNA: TGTGCCAGCAGCCAAGAGACAGGGTACGGCTACACCTTC. It translates to CASSQETGYGYTF. The genes are TRBV5-4 and TRBJ1-2, with TRBD1 matching over 7 bases. CDR3 length: 13 amino acids. Germline values: CDR1 SGHNT, CDR2 YYREEE (reference sequence). The J segment lost 8 bases and the V segment lost 4 bases, leaving 8 bases of the junction unmatched.

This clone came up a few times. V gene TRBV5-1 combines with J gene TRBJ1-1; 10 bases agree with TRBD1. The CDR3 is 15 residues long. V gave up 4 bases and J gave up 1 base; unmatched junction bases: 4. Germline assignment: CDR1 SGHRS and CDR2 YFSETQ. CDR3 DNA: TGCGCCAGCAGCCGCGGGACAGGGGAGAACACTGAAGCTTTCTTT. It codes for CASSRGTGENTEAFF.

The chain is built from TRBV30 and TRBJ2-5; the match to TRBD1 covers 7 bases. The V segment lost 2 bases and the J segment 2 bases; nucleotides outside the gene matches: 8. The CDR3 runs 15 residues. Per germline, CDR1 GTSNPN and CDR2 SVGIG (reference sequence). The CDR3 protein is CAWSITRGIQETQYF. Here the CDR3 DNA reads TGTGCCTGGAGTATTACCAGGGGGATTCAAGAGACCCAGTACTTC.

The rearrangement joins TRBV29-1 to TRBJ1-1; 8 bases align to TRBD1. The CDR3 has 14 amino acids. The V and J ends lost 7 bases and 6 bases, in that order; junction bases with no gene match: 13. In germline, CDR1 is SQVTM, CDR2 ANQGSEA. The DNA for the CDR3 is TGCAGCGCTAAAAGACAGGGGCGAACTTCTGAAGCTTTCTTT. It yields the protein CSAKRQGRTSEAFF.

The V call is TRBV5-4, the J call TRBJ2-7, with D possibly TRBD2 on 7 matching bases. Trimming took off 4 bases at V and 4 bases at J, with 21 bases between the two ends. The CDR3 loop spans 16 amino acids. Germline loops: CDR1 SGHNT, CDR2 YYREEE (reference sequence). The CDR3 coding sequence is TGTGCCAGCAGCCCTGGGGGGGGCGGGAGTACGTACGAGCAGTACTTC. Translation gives CASSPGGGGSTYEQYF.

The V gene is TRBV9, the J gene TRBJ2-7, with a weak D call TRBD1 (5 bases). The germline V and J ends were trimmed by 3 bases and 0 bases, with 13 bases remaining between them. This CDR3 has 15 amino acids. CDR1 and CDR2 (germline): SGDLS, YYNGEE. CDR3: CASSEAGHNSYEQYF. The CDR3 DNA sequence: TGTGCCAGCAGCGAGGCAGGGCATAACTCCTACGAGCAGTACTTC.

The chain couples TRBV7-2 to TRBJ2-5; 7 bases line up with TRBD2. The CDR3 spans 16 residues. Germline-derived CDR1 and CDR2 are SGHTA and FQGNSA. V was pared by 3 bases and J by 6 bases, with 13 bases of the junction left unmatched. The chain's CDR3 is CASSLGPAGSAKTQYF. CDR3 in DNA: TGTGCCAGCAGCTTGGGACCAGCGGGAAGTGCGAAGACCCAGTACTTC.

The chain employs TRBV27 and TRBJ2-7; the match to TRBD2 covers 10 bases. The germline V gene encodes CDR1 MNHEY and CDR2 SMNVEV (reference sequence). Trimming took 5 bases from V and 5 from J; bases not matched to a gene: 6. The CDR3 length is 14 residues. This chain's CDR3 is CASSLSGRAHEQYF. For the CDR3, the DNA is TGTGCCAGCAGTCTCAGCGGGAGGGCCCACGAGCAGTACTTC.

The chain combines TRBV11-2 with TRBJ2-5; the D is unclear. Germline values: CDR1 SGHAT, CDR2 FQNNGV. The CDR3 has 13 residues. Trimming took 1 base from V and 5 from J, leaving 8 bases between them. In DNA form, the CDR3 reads TGTGCCAGCAGCTTAGGAAGTGAGGAGACCCAGTACTTC. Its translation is CASSLGSEETQYF.